The 11 T cell receptor beta chains in this list originate from one sample, sequenced in a study of blood T cell repertoires in COVID-19. The data were produced by immunoSEQ multiplex PCR, yet TCRdb's version contains in-frame clones alone and is incomplete. The table includes about 69,000 clones, around three quarters detected once. Sequencing was done on a sample of peripheral blood. The receptors shown here come from a man aged 55 to 70 with acute or convalescent COVID-19.

The table lists this clone with a few counts. The chain uses TRBV3-1 (or the pseudogene TRBV3-2) and TRBJ1-5; 7 bases match TRBD1. Germline CDR1 and CDR2: LGHDT and YNNKEL (reference sequence). Trimming took 3 bases from V and 7 from J; bases not matched to a gene: 3. The CDR3 runs to 13 residues. DNA for the CDR3: TGTGCCAGCAGCCATATACAGGGGCAGCCCCAGCATTTT. It specifies CASSHIQGQPQHF.

The gene calls are TRBV19 and TRBJ1-1; 7 bases line up with TRBD1. The CDR3 extends over 14 amino acids. Per the germline V gene, CDR1 is LNHDA and CDR2 is SQIVND (reference sequence). V lost 6 bases to trimming and J lost 4 bases; unmatched junction nucleotides: 8. The CDR3, as DNA: TGTGCCAGTAGGGGGGGACAGCGGAGCACTGAAGCTTTCTTT. Translated, it gives CASRGGQRSTEAFF.

V usage is TRBV27 and J usage is TRBJ1-4; no definite D call. Between the trimmed V and J ends, which lost 2 bases and 4 bases, there was a span of 20 bases. Looked up from germline, CDR1 is MNHEY and CDR2 is SMNVEV (reference sequence). The CDR3 is made up of 18 amino acids. In DNA form, the CDR3 reads TGTGCCAGCAGTTTAAAAATAAGGAGGAGGGCATATAATGAAAAACTGTTTTTT. It specifies CASSLKIRRRAYNEKLFF.

As for this clone: The junction departs from the called germline gene at one end, perhaps through a read error. The chain employs TRBV11-2 and TRBJ1-2; 8 positions agree with TRBD1. In germline, CDR1 is SGHAT, CDR2 FQNNGV. The CDR3 totals 14 residues. The CDR3 sequence is CASSVDRGNVGYTF. CDR3 coding DNA: TGTGCCAGCAGCGTAGACAGGGGAAACGTCGGCTACACCTTC.

This rearrangement joins TRBV5-1 to TRBJ1-1; TRBD1 matches 7 bases. This CDR3 has 13 residues. The V gene end was trimmed by 2 bases and the J gene end by 5 bases; junction bases not matched to a gene: 3. CDR1 is SGHRS and CDR2 is YFSETQ in the germline V gene. Written as DNA, the CDR3 is TGCGCCAGCAGCTTCGAGGGGGCAACTGAAGCTTTCTTT. It is translated as CASSFEGATEAFF.

V is TRBV18 and J is TRBJ1-6, with TRBD1 matching over 7 bases. The trim removed 2 bases at V and 5 bases at J, leaving 3 bases unmatched. CDR1 and CDR2 (germline): KGHSH, LQKENI. CDR3 length equals 15 residues. CDR3 amino acids: CASSPNQGDNSPLHF. The CDR3 DNA sequence: TGTGCCAGCTCACCAAACCAGGGGGATAATTCACCCCTCCACTTT.

V and J are TRBV7-8 and TRBJ1-4; D gene ambiguous. Germline CDR1 and CDR2: SGHVS and FQNEAQ. Trimming took off 0 bases at V and 2 bases at J, with 10 bases between the two ends. The CDR3 runs to 16 residues. DNA of the CDR3: TGTGCCAGCAGCTTAGCAGCGGCGCGTACTAATGAAAAACTGTTTTTT. This codes for CASSLAAARTNEKLFF.

This clone was counted once. The genes are TRBV6-5 and TRBJ2-7; D remains unclear. V shed 2 bases and J shed 4 bases, with 15 bases lying between them. Germline CDR1 reads MNHEY; CDR2 reads SVGAGI. The CDR3 runs to 15 residues. This CDR3 is CASSYTLTKTYEQYF. The CDR3 DNA reads TGTGCCAGCAGTTACACCCTAACGAAGACTTACGAGCAGTACTTC.

This chain joins TRBV28 and TRBJ2-7; D is perhaps TRBD2 (5 bases). The V end lost 5 bases, the J end lost 4 bases, and 6 bases lay between the germline ends. The CDR3 is made up of 11 amino acids. Germline V CDR1 and CDR2: MDHEN, SYDVKM. The CDR3 DNA follows: TGTGCCAGCAGTCGGGGTTACGAGCAGTACTTC. This translates into CASSRGYEQYF. Together with reference TRBV28 and TRBJ2-7, the CDR3 gives the full variable domain: DVKVTQSSRYLVKRTGEKVFLECVQDMDHENMFWYRQDPGLGLRLIYFSYDVKMKEKGDIPEGYSVSREKKERFSLILESASTNQTSMYLCASSRGYEQYFGPGTRLTVT.

The chain is built from TRBV4-3 and TRBJ1-6; TRBD1 is a possible D gene (5 bases). This CDR3 spans 16 amino acids. V was trimmed by 0 bases and J by 7 bases, leaving 13 bases between them. In germline, CDR1 is LGHNA, CDR2 YSLEER. The CDR3 sequence: CASSQDHSGRNSPLHF. In DNA, the CDR3 is TGCGCCAGCAGCCAAGATCACTCAGGGAGGAATTCACCCCTCCACTTT.

The chain combines TRBV4-1 with TRBJ1-2, with 8 positions matching TRBD1. This CDR3 has 15 residues. V shed 6 bases, J shed 6 bases, and the junction held 12 bases outside the gene matches. Germline-derived CDR1 and CDR2 are MGHRA and YSYEKL. CDR3 sequence (DNA): TGCGCCAGCAGTCTCCGCCTCGGACAGGGAGATGGCTACACCTTC. Protein sequence: CASSLRLGQGDGYTF.